The clone carrying this T cell receptor beta chain has more than one count but fewer than ten. Its antigen is still unknown. These data are taken from a study of early T cells in non-severe SARS-CoV-2 infection. Individual cDNA molecules each received unique molecular identifiers attached to them. Using its own MiXCR run on the 5' RACE reads, TCRdb lists one record per CDR3 protein. The sample contains more than 75,000 distinct CDR3 sequences, approximately 13% of which appear only once. General study results and limits: Matching with VDJdb favored anti-spike CD8 responses (missing private and CD4 specificities).

The sequence was collected from an adult who was a healthcare worker with PCR-confirmed SARS-CoV-2 infection or an uninfected control (not recorded which). The sample consisted of whole blood.

The CDR3 DNA reads TGTGCCAGCAGCTTGGGACGGAACTACGAGCAGTACTTC. Translating gives CASSLGRNYEQYF. The chain links TRBV5-6 to TRBJ2-7; no firm D call. Trimming removed 0 bases from V and 3 bases from J, with 7 bases in between. This CDR3 contains 13 residues. Per the germline V gene, CDR1 is SGHDT and CDR2 is YYEEEE.